The 24 T cell receptor beta chains presented below share a single source sample, sequenced in a study of shared clonotypes between healthy human individuals. The table came from immunoSEQ multiplex PCR; TCRdb's copy has only in-frame clones and leaves some out. The data hold 1 million to 1.3 million clones, with roughly 74% observed a single time. The sample was memory CD4+ T cells from PBMCs. Sample subset: CD45RA-negative fraction. These receptors all come from a man aged 18 to 35 in good health. Some clones in this sample may be carry-over from other donors' samples.

The chain employs TRBV2 and TRBJ1-1; D unclear. V lost 3 bases to trimming and J lost 3 bases, with 5 bases between them. The germline V gene has CDR1 SNHLY and CDR2 FYNNEI. This CDR3 spans 12 amino acids. The DNA of the CDR3 is TGTGCCAGCAGTGACCCCTACACTGAAGCTTTCTTT. The encoded protein is CASSDPYTEAFF.

The chain couples TRBV6-1 to TRBJ1-1; TRBD1 agrees at 8 bases. Germline trimming cut 5 bases from V and 5 bases from J; bases unmatched to any gene: 4. CDR1 MNHNS and CDR2 SASEGT come from the germline V gene. The CDR3 length is 13 residues. The CDR3 nucleotides read TGTGCCAGCAGTTATACAGGGGGGACTGAAGCTTTCTTT. Protein sequence: CASSYTGGTEAFF.

The chain joins TRBV11-2 to TRBJ1-2; 11 bases align to TRBD1. Germline trimming cut 1 base from V and 1 base from J; bases unmatched to any gene: 2. Germline assignment: CDR1 SGHAT and CDR2 FQNNGV. CDR3 size: 16 residues. CDR3 amino acids: CASSLGTGGLNYGYTF. The CDR3 DNA follows: TGTGCCAGCAGCTTAGGGACAGGGGGCCTTAACTATGGCTACACCTTC.

J is TRBJ1-2 and V is TRBV27; D is unresolved. This CDR3 has 15 residues. Per the germline V gene, CDR1 is MNHEY and CDR2 is SMNVEV (reference sequence). V was trimmed by 5 bases and J by 4 bases, leaving 17 bases between them. This CDR3 reads CASSQREGSGYGYTF. For the CDR3, the DNA is TGTGCCAGCAGTCAGCGAGAGGGCTCGGGCTATGGCTACACCTTC.

The genes are TRBV5-1 and TRBJ2-1; D ambiguous. Germline CDR1 is SGHRS and CDR2 is YFSETQ. The CDR3 consists of 13 residues. The V gene lost 4 bases and the J gene lost 4 bases, with 9 bases spanning the gap. DNA for the CDR3: TGCGCCAGCAGCCAGGATCCTTACAATGAGCAGTTCTTC. It yields the protein CASSQDPYNEQFF.

The CDR3 sequence is CAGGHNEQFF. As DNA, the CDR3 is TGCGCAGGGGGGCACAATGAGCAGTTCTTC. This chain links TRBV23-1 with TRBJ2-1; the D call may be TRBD1 or TRBD2 (6 bases each). TRBV23-1 falls under the ORF class, with uncertain function. This CDR3 spans 10 amino acids.

This clone was observed a few times. The chain uses TRBV5-6 and TRBJ1-5; 10 positions match TRBD1. CDR1 and CDR2 from the germline V gene are SGHDT and YYEEEE. The CDR3 is 15 residues long. V shed 4 bases, J shed 5 bases, and the junction held 6 bases outside the gene matches. The CDR3 is CASSRRDRGHQPQHF. The DNA for the CDR3 is TGTGCCAGCAGCCGCCGGGACAGGGGACATCAGCCCCAGCATTTT. Full variable domain (rest looked up from reference TRBV5-6 and TRBJ1-5): DAGVTQSPTHLIKTRGQQVTLRCSPKSGHDTVSWYQQALGQGPQFIFQYYEEEERQRGNFPDRFSGHQFPNYSSELNVNALLLGDSALYLCASSRRDRGHQPQHFGDGTRLSIL.

The V gene is TRBV5-4, the J gene TRBJ2-1, with no clear D. The CDR3 totals 15 residues. Germline CDR1 and CDR2: SGHNT and YYREEE (reference sequence). Trimming took 4 bases from V and 0 from J, leaving 11 bases between them. CDR3 sequence reads: CASSLEEGSYNEQFF. The CDR3 DNA follows: TGTGCCAGCAGCCTGGAAGAAGGCTCCTACAATGAGCAGTTCTTC.

This sequence joins TRBV5-1 and TRBJ2-5; D possibly corresponds to TRBD2 (6 bases). CDR3 size: 16 residues. Trimming removed 3 bases from V and 4 bases from J, with 19 bases in between. CDR1 and CDR2 (germline): SGHRS, YFSETQ. The CDR3 coding sequence is TGCGCCAGCAGCTGGGGACTGTCTGGGTCAGGAGAGACCCAGTACTTC. It specifies CASSWGLSGSGETQYF.

In its sample, this clone was seen a few times. This chain joins TRBV28 and TRBJ2-3, with no clear D. Germline CDR1 reads MDHEN; CDR2 reads SYDVKM. V was pared by 2 bases and J by 2 bases, with 23 bases between. The CDR3 spans 19 residues. This chain's CDR3 is CASSLPPSSPLPFTDTQYF. The CDR3, as DNA: TGTGCCAGCAGTTTACCCCCCTCGTCCCCACTACCTTTCACAGATACGCAGTATTTT. Full variable domain (outside the CDR3, taken from reference TRBV28 and TRBJ2-3): DVKVTQSSRYLVKRTGEKVFLECVQDMDHENMFWYRQDPGLGLRLIYFSYDVKMKEKGDIPEGYSVSREKKERFSLILESASTNQTSMYLCASSLPPSSPLPFTDTQYFGPGTRLTVL.

The genes are TRBV6-1 and TRBJ2-7; D tentatively fits TRBD1 or TRBD2 (7 bases each). Germline V gene lookup returns CDR1 MNHNS and CDR2 SASEGT. This CDR3 contains 14 residues. Trimming removed 6 bases at V and 1 base at J, with 13 bases between. The chain's CDR3 is CASSNQGGSYEQYF. In DNA form, the CDR3 reads TGTGCCAGCAGCAACCAGGGGGGGTCCTACGAGCAGTACTTC.

This clone was detected a few times. The J gene is TRBJ1-2, the V gene TRBV5-1; 10 nucleotides agree with TRBD1. This CDR3 is 17 amino acids long. The trim removed 3 bases at V and 4 bases at J, leaving 12 bases unmatched. Per the germline V gene, CDR1 is SGHRS and CDR2 is YFSETQ. In DNA, the CDR3 is TGCGCCAGCAGCTGGCTTTCCGACAGGGGGCAGGGCTATGGCTACACCTTC. Translated, it gives CASSWLSDRGQGYGYTF. Filled out from reference TRBV5-1 and TRBJ1-2, the complete variable domain reads KAGVTQTPRYLIKTRGQQVTLSCSPISGHRSVSWYQQTPGQGLQFLFEYFSETQRNKGNFPGRFSGRQFSNSRSEMNVSTLELGDSALYLCASSWLSDRGQGYGYTFGSGTRLTVV.

V is TRBV5-1 and J is TRBJ1-2; D is uncertain. V shed 4 bases and J shed 4 bases, with 11 bases lying between them. The CDR3 extends over 13 amino acids. The germline V gene has CDR1 SGHRS and CDR2 YFSETQ. The CDR3 spells CASSLTPSYGYTF. As DNA, the CDR3 is TGCGCCAGCAGCCTTACACCGAGCTATGGCTACACCTTC.

This rearrangement joins TRBV6-4 to TRBJ1-1; D gene unclear. Germline CDR1 is MRHNA and CDR2 is SNTAGT. V was cut by 2 bases and J by 1 base, with 20 bases left in between. CDR3 length: 18 amino acids. Here the CDR3 DNA reads TGTGCCAGCAGTGACCCCCGGGCGGTGCGACTCTGGAACACTGAAGCTTTCTTT. As protein: CASSDPRAVRLWNTEAFF.

The genes are TRBV7-9 and TRBJ2-5; D tentatively reads TRBD1 or TRBD2 (7 bases each). CDR3 size: 15 residues. Germline CDR1 reads SEHNR; CDR2 reads FQNEAQ (reference sequence). V lost 5 bases, J lost 1 base, and 14 bases lay in between. The CDR3 is CASSPGGQFQETQYF. DNA for the CDR3: TGTGCCAGCAGCCCGGGGGGACAGTTCCAAGAGACCCAGTACTTC.

The chain joins TRBV5-4 to TRBJ2-7; D gene uncertain. CDR1 SGHNT and CDR2 YYREEE come from the germline V gene (reference sequence). The CDR3 spans 14 residues. Trimming removed 0 bases from V and 0 bases from J, with 7 bases in between. CDR3 DNA sequence: TGTGCCAGCAGCTTGGTCGCGAGCTCCTACGAGCAGTACTTC. Its protein product is CASSLVASSYEQYF.

The CDR3 DNA is TGTGCCAGCAGTGAGCCGCAGGGGGCCGGACAGCCCCAGCATTTT. The encoded protein is CASSEPQGAGQPQHF. V usage is TRBV2 and J usage is TRBJ1-5; 8 nucleotides match TRBD1. The ends lost 3 bases at V and 7 bases at J; junction bases unmatched: 8. CDR3 length: 15 residues. Germline CDR1 reads SNHLY; CDR2 reads FYNNEI.

This clone was seen only once. Other DNA sequences within the sample encode an identical CDR3. The chain combines TRBV19 with TRBJ1-5; D may be TRBD1 (5 bases). Trimming removed 6 bases from V and 0 bases from J, with 9 bases in between. This CDR3 is 14 amino acids long. Germline CDR1 reads LNHDA; CDR2 reads SQIVND (reference sequence). The CDR3: CASSLGLSNQPQHF. For the CDR3, the DNA is TGTGCCAGTAGCCTGGGACTTAGCAATCAGCCCCAGCATTTT.

The table lists this clone with a few counts. The rearrangement uses TRBV5-4 and TRBJ2-7, with D maybe TRBD2 (5 bases). Between the trimmed V and J ends, which lost 3 bases and 0 bases, there was a span of 16 bases. There are 16 residues in the CDR3. CDR1 SGHNT and CDR2 YYREEE come from the germline V gene (reference sequence). Here the CDR3 DNA reads TGTGCCAGCAGCTCTTCTAGCCCCATGGGCTCCTACGAGCAGTACTTC. It specifies CASSSSSPMGSYEQYF.

This clone has just a few counts. This CDR3 reads CASSFLQETQYF. The CDR3 region has the DNA TGTGCCAGCAGTTTTCTCCAAGAGACCCAGTACTTC. V is TRBV27 and J is TRBJ2-5; no firm D call. Trimming took 3 bases from V and 1 from J, leaving 3 bases between them. The CDR3 runs 12 residues. Germline V gives CDR1 MNHEY, CDR2 SMNVEV (reference sequence).

The gene calls are TRBV11-3 and TRBJ2-5, with 8 bases fitting TRBD1. Germline CDR1 reads SGHNT; CDR2 reads YENEEA. The CDR3 consists of 18 residues. V dropped 1 base and J dropped 5; count of bases not matched to a gene: 15. The CDR3 nucleotides are TGTGCCAGCAGCTTAGGCGGGATCTTTGCAGGGGGCATGGAGACCCAGTACTTC. Translating it yields CASSLGGIFAGGMETQYF. Looking up the rest from reference TRBV11-3 and TRBJ2-5 gives the full variable domain: EAGVVQSPRYKIIEKKQPVAFWCNPISGHNTLYWYLQNLGQGPELLIRYENEEAVDDSQLPKDRFSAERLKGVDSTLKIQPAELGDSAVYLCASSLGGIFAGGMETQYFGPGTRLLVL.

The rearrangement joins TRBV2 to TRBJ2-3, with TRBD2 identical over 12 bases. This CDR3 is built from 15 residues. The germline V gene has CDR1 SNHLY and CDR2 FYNNEI. The trim removed 9 bases at V and 4 bases at J, leaving 8 bases unmatched. The chain's CDR3 is CASRTGLAGPDTQYF. CDR3 nucleotide sequence: TGTGCCAGTAGAACGGGACTAGCGGGTCCAGATACGCAGTATTTT.

V usage is TRBV30 and J usage is TRBJ1-6; 10 bases map to TRBD1. Trimming at V came to 0 bases and at J to 7 bases, leaving 3 bases not matched to a gene. CDR1 GTSNPN and CDR2 SVGIG come from the germline V gene (reference sequence). CDR3 length: 15 amino acids. The CDR3 DNA reads as TGTGCCTGGAGTGTAAAGACAGGGGGCAATTCACCCCTCCACTTT. Translation: CAWSVKTGGNSPLHF.

The V call is TRBV5-8, the J call TRBJ1-5; tentatively, D is TRBD1 (5 bases). CDR3 length: 13 amino acids. V lost 4 bases and J lost 7, with 12 bases in between. Germline lookup yields CDR1 SGHTS and CDR2 YDEGEE. The CDR3 region is CASSAGLDQPQHF. The CDR3 DNA follows: TGTGCCAGCAGCGCGGGGCTGGACCAGCCCCAGCATTTT. The variable domain in full, with the rest retrieved from reference TRBV5-8 and TRBJ1-5, is EAGVTQSPTHLIKTRGQQATLRCSPISGHTSVYWYQQALGLGLQFLLWYDEGEERNRGNFPPRFSGRQFPNYSSELNVNALELEDSALYLCASSAGLDQPQHFGDGTRLSIL.